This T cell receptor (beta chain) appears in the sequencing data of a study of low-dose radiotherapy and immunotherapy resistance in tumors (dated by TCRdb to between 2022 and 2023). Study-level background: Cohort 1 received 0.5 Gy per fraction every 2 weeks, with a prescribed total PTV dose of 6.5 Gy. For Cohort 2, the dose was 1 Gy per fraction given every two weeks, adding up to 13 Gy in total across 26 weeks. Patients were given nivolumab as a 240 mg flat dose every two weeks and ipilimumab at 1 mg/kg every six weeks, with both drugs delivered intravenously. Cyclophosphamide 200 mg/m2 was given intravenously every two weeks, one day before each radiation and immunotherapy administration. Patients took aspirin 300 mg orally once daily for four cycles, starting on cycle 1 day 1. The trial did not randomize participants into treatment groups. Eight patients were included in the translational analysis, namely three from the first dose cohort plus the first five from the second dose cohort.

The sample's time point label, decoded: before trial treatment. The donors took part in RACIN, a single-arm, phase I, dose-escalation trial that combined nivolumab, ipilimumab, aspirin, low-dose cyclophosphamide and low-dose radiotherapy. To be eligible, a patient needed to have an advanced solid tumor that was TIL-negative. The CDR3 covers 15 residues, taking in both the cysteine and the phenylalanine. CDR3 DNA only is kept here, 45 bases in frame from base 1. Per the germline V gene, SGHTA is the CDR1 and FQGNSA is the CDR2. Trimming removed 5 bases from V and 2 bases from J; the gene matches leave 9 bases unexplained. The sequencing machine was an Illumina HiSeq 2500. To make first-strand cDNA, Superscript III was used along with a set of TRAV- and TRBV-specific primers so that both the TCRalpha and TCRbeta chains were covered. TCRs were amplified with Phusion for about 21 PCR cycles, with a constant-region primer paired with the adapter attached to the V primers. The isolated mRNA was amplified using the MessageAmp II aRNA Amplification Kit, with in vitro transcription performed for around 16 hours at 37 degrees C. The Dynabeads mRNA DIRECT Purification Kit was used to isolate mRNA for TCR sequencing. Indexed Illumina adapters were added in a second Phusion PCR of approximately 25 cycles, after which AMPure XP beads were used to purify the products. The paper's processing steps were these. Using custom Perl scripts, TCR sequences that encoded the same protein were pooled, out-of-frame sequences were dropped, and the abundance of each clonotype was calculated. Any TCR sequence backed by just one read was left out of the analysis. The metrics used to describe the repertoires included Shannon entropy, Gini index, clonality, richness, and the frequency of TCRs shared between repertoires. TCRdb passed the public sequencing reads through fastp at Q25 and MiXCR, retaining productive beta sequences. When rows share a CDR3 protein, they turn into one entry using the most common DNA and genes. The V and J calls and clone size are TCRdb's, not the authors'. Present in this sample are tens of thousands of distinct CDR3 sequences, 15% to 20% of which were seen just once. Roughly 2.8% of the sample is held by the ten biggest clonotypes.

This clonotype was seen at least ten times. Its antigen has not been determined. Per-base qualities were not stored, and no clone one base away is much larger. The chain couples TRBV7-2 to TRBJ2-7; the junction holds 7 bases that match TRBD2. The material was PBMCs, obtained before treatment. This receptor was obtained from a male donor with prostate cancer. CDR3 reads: CASSPQPAGPYEQYF. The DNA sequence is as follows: TGTGCCAGCAGCCCACAGCCAGCGGGGCCCTACGAGCAGTACTTC.